The 27 T cell receptor beta chains presented below share a single source sample, sequenced in a study of CD8 T cells in Susac syndrome. Random-hexamer reverse transcription was applied to about 0.45 to 1 ug RNA. TCRdb reprocessed the immunoSEQ multiplex PCR reads via MiXCR and lists one record per CDR3 protein. The sample has approximately 110,000 distinct CDR3 sequences, more than 80% seen once. Material for sequencing was CD8+ T cells from PBMCs. The source of these receptors is a human donor with multiple sclerosis.

J is TRBJ2-7 and V is TRBV13; 13 bases match TRBD2. This CDR3 is built from 15 residues. Losses at the gene ends were 4 bases for V and 5 bases for J; bases not matched to a gene: 5. Germline V gene sequence: CDR1 PRHDT, CDR2 FYEKMQ (reference sequence). CDR3 protein: CASSSGLAGTNEQYF. The CDR3 nucleotides are TGTGCCAGCAGCTCGGGACTAGCGGGGACCAACGAGCAGTACTTC.

The CDR3 loop reads CASSSPGSGRTNEQFF. The CDR3 DNA is TGTGCCAGCAGTTCCCCGGGGAGCGGGAGGACCAATGAGCAGTTCTTC. The chain uses TRBV28 and TRBJ2-1; 9 nucleotides align to TRBD2. Per germline, CDR1 MDHEN and CDR2 SYDVKM. Trimming took 4 bases from V and 6 from J; bases not matched to a gene: 10. This CDR3 has 16 amino acids. Complete variable domain (other parts from reference TRBV28 and TRBJ2-1): DVKVTQSSRYLVKRTGEKVFLECVQDMDHENMFWYRQDPGLGLRLIYFSYDVKMKEKGDIPEGYSVSREKKERFSLILESASTNQTSMYLCASSSPGSGRTNEQFFGPGTRLTVL.

J is TRBJ1-2 and V is TRBV5-6; D perhaps matches TRBD1 (6 bases). The CDR3 is 16 residues long. Germline V CDR1 and CDR2: SGHDT, YYEEEE. Trimming stripped 1 base from V and 7 bases from J, with 20 bases between. The CDR3 sequence is CASSLTPGHRRSGYTF. The CDR3 DNA sequence: TGTGCCAGCAGCTTGACCCCGGGACACCGTCGTAGTGGCTACACCTTC.

The CDR3 region has the DNA TGTGCCAGTAGTATACGCGGACAGGGGAATCAGCCCCAGCATTTT. This encodes CASSIRGQGNQPQHF. V and J are TRBV19 and TRBJ1-5, with 9 bases identical to TRBD1. This CDR3 region has 15 residues. CDR1 and CDR2 (germline): LNHDA, SQIVND (reference sequence). The V gene end was trimmed by 2 bases and the J gene end by 4 bases; junction bases not matched to a gene: 3. The whole variable domain, filled in from reference TRBV19 and TRBJ1-5, reads DGGITQSPKYLFRKEGQNVTLSCEQNLNHDAMYWYRQDPGQGLRLIYYSQIVNDFQKGDIAEGYSVSREKKESFPLTVTSAQKNPTAFYLCASSIRGQGNQPQHFGDGTRLSIL.

V and J are TRBV7-9 and TRBJ2-5; 8 bases line up with TRBD2. J gave up 3 bases and V 5 bases, and 11 bases lay outside the gene matches. Germline V gives CDR1 SEHNR, CDR2 FQNEAQ (reference sequence). CDR3 length equals 16 residues. CDR3 coding DNA: TGTGCCAGCAGCCGATACAAGAGCGGGGGCGAAGAGACCCAGTACTTC. Protein sequence: CASSRYKSGGEETQYF.

The chain has TRBV7-9 and TRBJ2-1; TRBD2 matches 12 bases. The CDR3 sequence is 17 residues long. From germline, CDR1 is SEHNR and CDR2 FQNEAQ (reference sequence). V lost 4 bases and J lost 2; bases outside the gene matches: 6. This CDR3 is CASSSPPSGRAYNEQFF. The CDR3, as DNA: TGTGCCAGCAGCTCTCCGCCTAGCGGGAGGGCCTACAATGAGCAGTTCTTC.

The rearrangement joins TRBV5-6 to TRBJ2-7; no clear D. The length of the CDR3 is 13 residues. Trimming stripped 2 bases from V and 2 bases from J, with 8 bases between. Germline loops: CDR1 SGHDT, CDR2 YYEEEE. The CDR3 nucleotides read TGTGCCAGCAGCTTCCCTGGAACCTACGAGCAGTACTTC. It yields the protein CASSFPGTYEQYF. Looking up the rest from reference TRBV5-6 and TRBJ2-7 gives the full variable domain: DAGVTQSPTHLIKTRGQQVTLRCSPKSGHDTVSWYQQALGQGPQFIFQYYEEEERQRGNFPDRFSGHQFPNYSSELNVNALLLGDSALYLCASSFPGTYEQYFGPGTRLTVT.

The chain joins TRBV28 to TRBJ2-5; 7 bases are a match to TRBD1. V was pared by 2 bases and J by 5 bases, with 5 bases of the junction left unmatched. Germline-derived CDR1 and CDR2 are MDHEN and SYDVKM. There are 14 residues in the CDR3. The CDR3 here is CASSLIGGGETQYF. In nucleotides, the CDR3 is TGTGCCAGCAGTTTAATAGGGGGCGGTGAGACCCAGTACTTC.

This chain links TRBV5-1 with TRBJ2-5; 10 bases are a match to TRBD2. CDR3 length: 17 amino acids. J gave up 5 bases and V 0 bases, and 10 bases lay outside the gene matches. Germline V gene lookup returns CDR1 SGHRS and CDR2 YFSETQ. The CDR3 region has the DNA TGCGCCAGCAGCTTGGGTCCAGCGGGGGGGCGTTCGGAGACCCAGTACTTC. Translating it yields CASSLGPAGGRSETQYF.

This chain joins TRBV9 and TRBJ2-5, with unresolved D. V lost 0 bases and J 1 base, leaving 7 bases between the germline ends. This CDR3 has 14 residues. Germline V gene sequence: CDR1 SGDLS, CDR2 YYNGEE. The CDR3 bases are TGTGCCAGCAGCGTAGATGGCAGCCAAGAGACCCAGTACTTC. Its translation: CASSVDGSQETQYF.

The rearrangement joins TRBV21-1 to TRBJ2-5; the D call of TRBD2 is as the table states it, not checked on the DNA. TRBV21-1 is a pseudogene segment. CDR3 length: 16 amino acids. CDR3 sequence reads: CASSRSPGLAEETQYF. As DNA, the CDR3 is TGTGCCAGCAGCAGAAGTCCGGGACTAGCGGAAGAGACCCAGTACTTC.

The CDR3 loop is CASSLDRDILLYSNQPQHF. For the CDR3, the DNA is TGTGCCAGCAGCTTAGACAGGGACATCCTTCTCTATAGCAATCAGCCCCAGCATTTT. The chain employs TRBV7-3 and TRBJ1-5; 7 nucleotides line up with TRBD1. Losses at the gene ends were 2 bases for V and 0 bases for J; bases not matched to a gene: 13. CDR3 size: 19 residues. The germline V gene has CDR1 SGHTA and CDR2 FQGTGA.

In this sample, this clonotype turned up a few times. The V and J genes are TRBV30 and TRBJ2-7; weak D call: TRBD1 (7 bases). Trimming took off 4 bases at V and 3 bases at J, with 16 bases between the two ends. CDR1 GTSNPN and CDR2 SVGIG come from the germline V gene (reference sequence). There are 14 residues in the CDR3. The CDR3 DNA follows: TGTGCCTGGAAAAATGTGCGGGACAGCTACGAGCAGTACTTC. The encoded protein is CAWKNVRDSYEQYF.

The count of this clonotype is one. The CDR3 bases are TGTGCCAGCAGCTTCGACAGACCGAACACTGAAGCTTTCTTT. The encoded protein is CASSFDRPNTEAFF. The chain employs TRBV5-6 and TRBJ1-1, with D tentatively TRBD1 (5 bases). V dropped 2 bases and J dropped 1 base, with 9 bases sitting between them. The CDR3 extends over 14 amino acids. CDR1 SGHDT and CDR2 YYEEEE come from the germline V gene.

This chain uses TRBV20-1 with TRBJ1-2, with unresolved D. Looked up from germline, CDR1 is DFQATT and CDR2 is SNEGSKA (reference sequence). The CDR3 extends over 13 amino acids. The ends were cut back, 2 bases at V and 3 bases at J, with 10 bases in the middle. The CDR3 loop reads CSARTNRDYGYTF. The CDR3 coding sequence is TGCAGTGCTAGAACCAATCGGGACTATGGCTACACCTTC.

This chain joins TRBV7-3 and TRBJ2-5; D perhaps matches TRBD2 (7 bases). The CDR3 consists of 16 residues. Trimming left V 0 bases short and J 4 bases short, with 15 bases between. Germline assignment: CDR1 SGHTA and CDR2 FQGTGA. The CDR3 DNA follows: TGTGCCAGCAGCTTAACGGGGGGCGGGAGCCGAGAGACCCAGTACTTC. Translated, it gives CASSLTGGGSRETQYF.

This chain uses TRBV13 with TRBJ2-1, with TRBD2 identical over 15 bases. Germline V gives CDR1 PRHDT, CDR2 FYEKMQ (reference sequence). The junction had 5 bases not matched to a gene; V was cut back by 0 bases and J by 5 bases. This CDR3 contains 18 residues. The CDR3 DNA follows: TGTGCCAGCAGCTTAGGCCCACGGACTAGCGGGAGGGACAATGAGCAGTTCTTC. It translates to CASSLGPRTSGRDNEQFF.

The chain is built from TRBV7-9 and TRBJ2-5, with TRBD2 as a possible D gene (5 bases). CDR1 is SEHNR and CDR2 is FQNEAQ in the germline V gene (reference sequence). V dropped 3 bases and J dropped 5 bases, with 13 bases sitting between them. The CDR3 contains 14 residues. CDR3 sequence (DNA): TGTGCCAGCAGCTTCGTTGCGGCTAGCGAGACCCAGTACTTC. As protein: CASSFVAASETQYF.

The V and J genes are TRBV9 and TRBJ2-3, with D perhaps TRBD2 (6 bases). Trimming took 7 bases from V and 2 from J, leaving 11 bases between them. In germline, CDR1 is SGDLS, CDR2 YYNGEE. The CDR3 spans 13 residues. CDR3 nucleotide sequence: TGTGCCAGCGGTACGGGGGACACAGATACGCAGTATTTT. It encodes CASGTGDTDTQYF.

The rearrangement joins TRBV6-5 to TRBJ1-3, with 7 bases aligning to TRBD1. The CDR3 loop spans 14 amino acids. The J segment lost 5 bases and the V segment lost 6 bases, leaving 7 bases of the junction unmatched. CDR1 MNHEY and CDR2 SVGAGI come from the germline V gene. The CDR3 DNA reads as TGTGCCAGCAGGACTGGGACAGCTAGAAACACCATATATTTT. Residues: CASRTGTARNTIYF.

The chain employs TRBV7-9 and TRBJ2-5; the D is unclear. Germline CDR1 and CDR2: SEHNR and FQNEAQ (reference sequence). V dropped 0 bases and J dropped 3 bases, with 5 bases sitting between them. The CDR3 is 13 amino acids. CDR3 bases: TGTGCCAGCAGCTTAGCGCCGGAAGAGACCCAGTACTTC. Protein sequence: CASSLAPEETQYF. Looking up the rest from reference TRBV7-9 and TRBJ2-5 gives the full variable domain: DTGVSQNPRHKITKRGQNVTFRCDPISEHNRLYWYRQTLGQGPEFLTYFQNEAQLEKSRLLSDRFSAERPKGSFSTLEIQRTEQGDSAMYLCASSLAPEETQYFGPGTRLLVL.

This clonotype was counted a single time. J is TRBJ1-2 and V is TRBV9; TRBD1 matches at 7 bases. Germline values: CDR1 SGDLS, CDR2 YYNGEE. The CDR3 extends over 14 amino acids. J gave up 2 bases and V 4 bases, and 5 bases lay outside the gene matches. The DNA for the CDR3 is TGTGCCAGCAGCATCCGGACAGGAAACTATGGCTACACCTTC. Translated, it gives CASSIRTGNYGYTF.

CDR3 in DNA: TGTGCCAGCGCAACTACAGGTCCTGAAGCTTTCTTT. Residues: CASATTGPEAFF. The chain has TRBV25-1 and TRBJ1-1, with D possibly matching TRBD1 (5 bases). The germline V gene has CDR1 MGHDK and CDR2 SYGVNS. The CDR3 consists of 12 residues. The V end was cut by 8 bases, the J end by 6 bases, with 13 bases between.

The V call is TRBV5-1, the J call TRBJ1-3; 8 bases align to TRBD1. Germline trimming cut 4 bases from V and 0 bases from J; bases unmatched to any gene: 3. The CDR3 covers 15 residues. Germline V gene data show CDR1 as SGHRS and CDR2 as YFSETQ. The CDR3 reads CASSLTGGSGNTIYF. The CDR3 DNA follows: TGCGCCAGCAGCCTTACAGGGGGCTCTGGAAACACCATATATTTT.

The chain employs TRBV9 and TRBJ1-1; D is ambiguous. This CDR3 is built from 16 residues. V lost 0 bases to trimming and J lost 0 bases, with 12 bases between them. Germline V gene lookup returns CDR1 SGDLS and CDR2 YYNGEE. In nucleotides, the CDR3 is TGTGCCAGCAGCGTAGACCCCGGAAGGATGAACACTGAAGCTTTCTTT. Residues: CASSVDPGRMNTEAFF.

The V gene is TRBV13, the J gene TRBJ2-3, with 12 bases aligning to TRBD2. With V trimmed by 4 bases and J by 5 bases, 10 bases remained unmatched. CDR3 length: 17 residues. The V gene's germline CDR1 is PRHDT and CDR2 FYEKMQ (reference sequence). The CDR3 is CASSSSTSGGTRDTQYF. CDR3 nucleotide sequence: TGTGCCAGCAGCTCCTCGACTAGCGGGGGAACAAGAGATACGCAGTATTTT.

The chain combines TRBV20-1 with TRBJ2-5; D possibly corresponds to TRBD2 (5 bases). V was cut by 0 bases and J by 0 bases, with 14 bases left in between. Germline lookup yields CDR1 DFQATT and CDR2 SNEGSKA (reference sequence). The CDR3 totals 16 residues. The CDR3 bases are TGCAGTGCTAGAGATGAAGAAGGACTGTACCAAGAGACCCAGTACTTC. Encoded protein: CSARDEEGLYQETQYF.